Listed below are T cell receptor beta chains from one sample, sequenced in a study of blood T cell repertoires in COVID-19. Produced via immunoSEQ multiplex PCR; TCRdb's table is partial and in-frame only. The top ten hold less than 15% of the sample, which has roughly 120,000 clones, around 85% seen once. The sequencing input was peripheral blood. Receptors originate from a human donor in a cohort sampled during active COVID-19. The CDR3 runs from the conserved cysteine through the conserved F or W.

TRBV5-5	TRBJ2-1	CASSFGRLAGGPSWNEQFF
TRBV29-1	TRBJ1-2	CSVEDGAGRGGYTF
TRBV6-4	TRBJ2-3	CASSAGGAAPTQYF
TRBV6-6	TRBJ1-3	CASSLQGLSGNTIYF
TRBV15	TRBJ2-3	CATSSRARGYITDTQYF
TRBV19	TRBJ1-4	CASTTMGGKLFF
TRBV5-6	TRBJ1-1	CASGRGGVTEAFF
TRBV10-3	TRBJ2-7	CATGLAGGRLSSYEQYF
TRBV19	TRBJ1-5	CASSIESGFGQPQHF
TRBV4-3	TRBJ2-1	CASSRGLAGGDEQFF
TRBV6-5	TRBJ1-2	CASTRDQGSYGYTF
TRBV6-5	TRBJ1-2	CASSTFTGDYGYTF
TRBV24-1	TRBJ1-2	CAAQGHYGYTF
TRBV19	TRBJ2-1	CASSQQGSSYNEQFF
TRBV3-1/TRBV3-2	TRBJ2-3	CASSQAGSGTQYF
TRBV2	TRBJ1-5	CASSVLQGANQPQHF
TRBV5-8	TRBJ2-7	CASSLAPKAREQYF
TRBV9	TRBJ1-3	CASSVRGTEGNTIYF
TRBV28	TRBJ1-2	CASRPPRQGGYGYTF
TRBV4-2	TRBJ2-3	CASSQGGREADTQYF
TRBV10-1	TRBJ2-7	CASSDGQGANIEQYF
TRBV6-2/TRBV6-3	TRBJ1-1	CASSPPSGRGTEAFF
TRBV30	TRBJ2-7	CAWSGAGEQYF
TRBV7-2	TRBJ2-1	CASSPVRGGANEQFF
TRBV24-1	TRBJ2-1	CATSDYPGLANEQFF
TRBV6-2/TRBV6-3	TRBJ1-5	CASSYGVRGNQPQHF
TRBV24-1	TRBJ2-1	CATSGTGRDEQFF
TRBV28	TRBJ1-1	CASSSSFEAFF
TRBV11-2	TRBJ2-4	CASSGGTGFDIQYF
TRBV24-1	TRBJ2-1	CATSDSAPGSARGEQFF
TRBV2	TRBJ1-5	CASSDRGVRNQPQHF
TRBV7-2	TRBJ1-1	CASSSPTPAFF
TRBV28	TRBJ2-7	CASRYLLASGDRYEQYF
TRBV2	TRBJ2-3	CASTRRTSGGDTQYF
TRBV7-9	TRBJ2-4	CASSPGQGAPQNIQYF
TRBV9	TRBJ2-5	CASSVGHQETQYF
TRBV6-5	TRBJ1-2	CASSYSRNDNGYTF
TRBV3-1/TRBV3-2	TRBJ1-1	CASSQPGGQKKNTEAFF
TRBV28	TRBJ2-5	CASSLSGEGGETQYF
TRBV25-1	TRBJ2-1	CASSDLRNYNEQFF
TRBV10-3	TRBJ1-1	CAISRLQPGQGPNTEAFF
TRBV21-1	TRBJ1-2	CATSQGQGRADYGYTF
TRBV5-1	TRBJ2-1	CASSDAGFSYNEQFF
TRBV30	TRBJ2-6	CAWSVDIREAGANVLTF
TRBV10-3	TRBJ2-1	CAISDLDRNLTYNEQFF
TRBV6-5	TRBJ1-6	CASSSHRGPNSPLHF
TRBV6-2/TRBV6-3	TRBJ2-3	CASSYGLGGRTDTQYF
TRBV7-6	TRBJ2-3	CASSQGLGEWRTDTQYF